The 25 T cell receptor beta chains below were found in one sample sequenced in a study of blood T cells in healthy people across ages. Then a second PCR, running roughly 7 to 11 cycles, was carried out with a sample-barcoded 5' primer and a J-beta primer mix. TCRdb fed the 5' RACE reads into MiXCR, producing one record per CDR3 protein. Of roughly 1.4 million distinct CDR3 sequences listed, approximately 59% were seen once; the top ten hold about 6.3%. The sample taken for sequencing was blood. Every receptor here comes from a man younger than 30 in good health.

The table lists this clonotype with a few counts. The chain carries TRBV12-3 or TRBV12-4 and TRBJ2-1; D not resolved. The V end lost 1 base, the J end lost 1 base, and 8 bases lay between the germline ends. The CDR3 has 15 residues. The CDR3 nucleotides read TGTGCCAGCAGTTTAGTCGGCACTTCCTACAATGAGCAGTTCTTC. Its translation: CASSLVGTSYNEQFF.

The chain couples TRBV12-3 or TRBV12-4 to TRBJ2-2, with D possibly TRBD1 on 5 matching bases. V was cut by 6 bases and J by 11 bases, with 16 bases left in between. The CDR3 totals 13 residues. CDR3 sequence (DNA): TGTGCCAGCAGCCTTCGCTGGCAGGGTGAGCTGTTTTTT. Protein: CASSLRWQGELFF.

Only a few counts were recorded for this clonotype. This chain connects TRBV6-6 to TRBJ1-2, with a weak D call TRBD1 (6 bases). Per the germline V gene, CDR1 is MNHNY and CDR2 is SVGAGI (reference sequence). The CDR3 is 11 amino acids. Between the trimmed V and J ends, which lost 9 bases and 4 bases, there was a span of 9 bases. The CDR3 loop reads CASRGSYGYTF. In DNA form, the CDR3 reads TGTGCCAGTAGGGGGTCCTATGGCTACACCTTC.

V gene TRBV4-3 combines with J gene TRBJ1-2, with D hard to call. The germline V gene has CDR1 LGHNA and CDR2 YSLEER. The CDR3 loop spans 15 amino acids. Trimming left V 3 bases short and J 3 bases short, with 14 bases between. The CDR3 here is CASSQMGGAHYGYTF. DNA of the CDR3: TGCGCCAGCAGCCAGATGGGAGGTGCCCACTATGGCTACACCTTC.

There are a few counts of this clonotype. The chain joins TRBV20-1 to TRBJ1-2; D remains unclear. V shed 4 bases and J shed 6 bases, with 15 bases lying between them. The germline gives CDR1 DFQATT, CDR2 SNEGSKA (reference sequence). CDR3 size: 13 residues. DNA of the CDR3: TGCAGTGCTAAGACTGTTACTAAGGATGGCTACACCTTC. Translated, it gives CSAKTVTKDGYTF.

V usage is TRBV6-1 and J usage is TRBJ1-4; 8 bases map to TRBD1. The CDR3 spans 14 residues. Trimming took 3 bases from V and 6 from J; bases not matched to a gene: 3. Germline V gene lookup returns CDR1 MNHNS and CDR2 SASEGT. The DNA for the CDR3 is TGTGCCAGCAGTGACCGGGGACAGGATGAAAAACTGTTTTTT. Amino acid sequence: CASSDRGQDEKLFF.

The rearrangement links TRBV4-1 to TRBJ1-1, with D perhaps TRBD1 (6 bases). The germline gives CDR1 MGHRA, CDR2 YSYEKL. This CDR3 comprises 16 residues. Deletions cut 2 bases from V and 1 base from J, with 14 bases between. CDR3 DNA sequence: TGCGCCAGCAGCCAACCTGGACAGTTCTGGAACACTGAAGCTTTCTTT. It codes for CASSQPGQFWNTEAFF.

This chain links TRBV20-1 with TRBJ2-3; a possible D gene is TRBD1 (6 bases). CDR3 length: 15 residues. V was pared by 3 bases and J by 4 bases, with 17 bases between. Germline V lookup: CDR1 DFQATT, CDR2 SNEGSKA (reference sequence). The DNA for the CDR3 is TGCAGTGCTAGTTTACAGGGAAGATTGTCAGATACGCAGTATTTT. This codes for CSASLQGRLSDTQYF.

The sample holds one count of this clonotype. The gene calls are TRBV4-1 and TRBJ2-1; 8 positions match TRBD1. The CDR3 spans 15 residues. After removal of 2 bases from V and 4 bases from J, the junction contained 4 bases not matched to a gene. The germline V gene has CDR1 MGHRA and CDR2 YSYEKL. Here the CDR3 DNA reads TGCGCCAGCAGCCAAAAACAGGGGGAATACAATGAGCAGTTCTTC. This encodes CASSQKQGEYNEQFF.

V usage is TRBV2 and J usage is TRBJ1-1; the D is unclear. Germline CDR1 and CDR2: SNHLY and FYNNEI. V lost 2 bases to trimming and J lost 1 base, with 2 bases between them. The CDR3 contains 12 residues. This chain's CDR3 is CASSERNTEAFF. The CDR3 DNA reads TGTGCCAGCAGTGAAAGGAACACTGAAGCTTTCTTT.

A word on this clonotype: Just one base apart from a much larger clone, this may be a read error. The genes are TRBV28 and TRBJ1-2; TRBD1 agrees at 7 bases. CDR1 MDHEN and CDR2 SYDVKM come from the germline V gene. V shed 5 bases, J shed 8 bases, and the junction held 17 bases outside the gene matches. This CDR3 is 16 amino acids long. The CDR3 sequence is CASSTNIRRGAGGYTF. CDR3 coding DNA: TGTGCCAGCAGTACAAATATTCGCAGGGGGGCGGGAGGCTACACCTTC.

This clonotype appeared a few times. This clone may be a read error of a much larger clone one base away. The chain has TRBV20-1 and TRBJ2-5; D might be TRBD2 (5 bases). Trimming took off 2 bases at V and 11 bases at J, with 24 bases between the two ends. The CDR3 is 15 residues long. Looked up from germline, CDR1 is DFQATT and CDR2 is SNEGSKA (reference sequence). CDR3 loop: CSARIRLSDSSEQYF. CDR3 sequence (DNA): TGCAGTGCTAGAATCCGACTTAGCGATAGTAGTGAGCAGTACTTC.

The gene calls are TRBV6-2 or TRBV6-3 and TRBJ2-3; D gene ambiguous. From germline, CDR1 is MNHEY and CDR2 SVGEGT. CDR3 length: 12 residues. V was shortened by 10 bases and J by 0 bases, with 8 bases between the two germline ends. CDR3 in DNA: TGTGCCACGAAACCTAGCACAGATACGCAGTATTTT. It codes for CATKPSTDTQYF.

This clonotype occurred a few times. This chain links TRBV4-1 with TRBJ2-7; 9 bases match TRBD1. The V and J ends lost 1 base and 0 bases, in that order; junction bases with no gene match: 4. The CDR3 contains 16 residues. The germline V gene encodes CDR1 MGHRA and CDR2 YSYEKL. CDR3 sequence: CASSQAGTGISYEQYF. The CDR3 DNA reads TGCGCCAGCAGCCAAGCCGGGACAGGGATCTCCTACGAGCAGTACTTC.

In regard to this clonotype: Lacking the conserved final phenylalanine or tryptophan, this CDR3 likely reflects a read error. The chain has TRBV5-1 and TRBJ2-1; 7 nucleotides align to TRBD2. Germline CDR1 and CDR2: SGHRS and YFSETQ. V was pared by 0 bases and J by 2 bases, with 5 bases of the junction left unmatched. This CDR3 contains 16 residues. In DNA, the CDR3 is TGCGCCAGCAGCTTGGGGGGGGGGAGCCCCTACAATGAGCAGTTCATC. Protein: CASSLGGGSPYNEQFI.

V is TRBV12-3 or TRBV12-4 and J is TRBJ2-5; D may be TRBD1 (5 bases). The CDR3 totals 14 residues. V was cut by 2 bases and J by 5 bases, with 12 bases left in between. The DNA for the CDR3 is TGTGCCAGCAGTTTACAGGGTAATAGTGAGACCCAGTACTTC. Encoded protein: CASSLQGNSETQYF.

This clonotype was observed a handful of times. This rearrangement joins TRBV3-1 to TRBJ2-6; D is unclear. The germline V gene has CDR1 LGHDT and CDR2 YNNKEL (reference sequence). This CDR3 comprises 18 residues. Trimming removed 4 bases at V and 0 bases at J, with 16 bases between. The DNA of the CDR3 is TGTGCCAGCAGCCCCACTACTATGTGGGACTCTGGGGCCAACGTCCTGACTTTC. Amino acid sequence: CASSPTTMWDSGANVLTF. Variable domain in full (rest from reference TRBV3-1 and TRBJ2-6): DTAVSQTPKYLVTQMGNDKSIKCEQNLGHDTMYWYKQDSKKFLKIMFSYNNKELIINETVPNRFSPKSPDKAHLNLHINSLELGDSAVYFCASSPTTMWDSGANVLTFGAGSRLTVL.

The chain links TRBV12-3 or TRBV12-4 to TRBJ2-3, with D possibly matching TRBD1 (8 bases). This CDR3 comprises 18 residues. V was trimmed by 3 bases and J by 2 bases, leaving 21 bases between them. CDR3 bases: TGTGCCAGCAGTTTCGGAACAGGGGGAGGGGGATTCACAGATACGCAGTATTTT. Translating gives CASSFGTGGGGFTDTQYF.

This sequence joins TRBV7-2 and TRBJ1-1; D unresolved. Per germline, CDR1 SGHTA and CDR2 FQGNSA. The CDR3 is 12 residues long. V lost 5 bases and J lost 7, with 11 bases in between. The CDR3 here is CASSPDQVEAFF. CDR3 in DNA: TGTGCCAGCAGCCCAGACCAGGTTGAAGCTTTCTTT.

The chain joins TRBV5-1 to TRBJ1-1; D not certain. The CDR3 has 13 amino acids. Per the germline V gene, CDR1 is SGHRS and CDR2 is YFSETQ. Trimming left V 0 bases short and J 4 bases short, with 7 bases between. The CDR3 DNA follows: TGCGCCAGCAGCTTGGTGGAGCTCACTGAAGCTTTCTTT. Translated: CASSLVELTEAFF.

The table lists this clonotype with many counts. V usage is TRBV10-1 and J usage is TRBJ2-2; a weak D match, TRBD2 (5 bases). This CDR3 spans 14 amino acids. Germline CDR1 and CDR2: WNHNN and SYGVQD (reference sequence). The germline V and J ends were trimmed by 5 bases and 8 bases, with 15 bases remaining between them. CDR3 sequence reads: CASSFGAGMGELFF. CDR3 coding DNA: TGCGCCAGCAGTTTCGGAGCCGGGATGGGGGAGCTGTTTTTT.

The DNA of the CDR3 is TGTGCCAGCAGCGACGACAGGGGGCAAGTGGTCTATGGCTACACCTTC. Residues: CASSDDRGQVVYGYTF. The V and J genes are TRBV7-9 and TRBJ1-2; TRBD1 agrees at 10 bases. Germline lookup yields CDR1 SEHNR and CDR2 FQNEAQ (reference sequence). Trimming cost V 5 bases and J 4 bases; bases outside gene matches: 10. The CDR3 runs 16 residues.

This clonotype was detected a few times. The V and J genes are TRBV27 and TRBJ2-7; possibly TRBD2 for D (6 bases). Trimming stripped 2 bases from V and 3 bases from J, with 17 bases between. CDR1 and CDR2 (germline): MNHEY, SMNVEV (reference sequence). The CDR3 extends over 16 amino acids. The CDR3 loop is CASSLLFRDSFYEQYF. In nucleotides, the CDR3 is TGTGCCAGCAGTTTACTTTTCCGGGACTCCTTCTACGAGCAGTACTTC.

The CDR3 DNA reads as TGCGCCAGCAGCCAGGATATGCAGGCGAACTATGGCTACACCTTC. Encoded protein: CASSQDMQANYGYTF. The chain carries TRBV4-1 and TRBJ1-2; D not certain. V was trimmed by 3 bases and J by 2 bases, leaving 13 bases between them. The CDR3 has 15 residues. Per the germline V gene, CDR1 is MGHRA and CDR2 is YSYEKL.

V is TRBV30 and J is TRBJ2-1; 7 nucleotides match TRBD2. The J segment lost 8 bases and the V segment lost 0 bases, leaving 4 bases of the junction unmatched. This CDR3 has 13 amino acids. Germline V lookup: CDR1 GTSNPN, CDR2 SVGIG (reference sequence). The CDR3 nucleotides are TGTGCCTGGAGTGTAGCGGGAACAGATGAGCAGTTCTTC. Its protein product is CAWSVAGTDEQFF.